The sample holds a few counts of the clone carrying this T cell receptor beta chain. Its antigen is undetermined. These data originate in a study of T cells in Graves' hyperthyroidism and ophthalmopathy. Study information: Peripheral blood was collected at initial diagnosis, before any treatment. The study, taken as a whole, reports: Among thyroid clonotypes expanded above 0.001, most also appeared in blood. Progression to ophthalmopathy was predicted a median of about 6.6 months early.

Amplified TCR beta CDR3 regions derived from RNA transcripts. First-round RT-PCR targeting the TCR CDR3 was performed with the HTBI primer set. A single record per CDR3 protein comes from TCRdb applying MiXCR to the multiplex PCR reads. The table has some 490,000 distinct CDR3 sequences, approximately 22% seen once. Trimming shortened V by 3 bases and J by 2 bases, and 8 bases separated the two germline ends. Germline loops: CDR1 KGHSH, CDR2 LQKENI. This CDR3 comprises 13 residues. This receptor was identified in an older woman with Graves' ophthalmopathy. The sample consisted of blood. The chain employs TRBV18 and TRBJ2-7; D not resolved. The CDR3 sequence: CASSPGRTYEQYF. The CDR3 region has the DNA TGTGCCAGCTCACCTGGACGGACCTACGAGCAGTACTTC. Using reference TRBV18 and TRBJ2-7 for the parts outside the CDR3, the full variable domain is NAGVMQNPRHLVRRRGQEARLRCSPMKGHSHVYWYRQLPEEGLKFMVYLQKENIIDESGMPKERFSAEFPKEGPSILRIQQVVRGDSAAYFCASSPGRTYEQYFGPGTRLTVT.